What follows describes a single T cell receptor beta chain. The antigen remains undetermined. These data belong to a study of cytomegalovirus exposure and HLA in healthy donors. Study-level results: Earlier analysis yielded a pattern in which most TCR beta V segments were productive about 90% or about 30% of the time. CMV antigen specificity was confirmed in vitro for a few CMV-associated chains.

PCR used 60 Vbeta primers and 13 Jbeta primers. Using immunoSEQ multiplex PCR, the repertoire was profiled, and TCRdb retains in-frame clones only, with some absent. This table has under 150,000 clones, 82% appearing once. The TCR was taken from a male donor in good health and CMV-seronegative. Sequenced sample: PBMCs.

CDR3 protein: CASSEFSKRGRGLRETQYF. The CDR3 DNA is TGTGCCAGCAGTGAATTCTCGAAGAGGGGCAGGGGGCTTCGAGAGACCCAGTACTTC. The genes are TRBV28 and TRBJ2-5; the match to TRBD1 covers 8 bases. Germline CDR1 MDHEN, CDR2 SYDVKM. The CDR3 loop spans 19 amino acids. The V and J ends lost 5 bases and 4 bases, in that order; junction bases with no gene match: 21.